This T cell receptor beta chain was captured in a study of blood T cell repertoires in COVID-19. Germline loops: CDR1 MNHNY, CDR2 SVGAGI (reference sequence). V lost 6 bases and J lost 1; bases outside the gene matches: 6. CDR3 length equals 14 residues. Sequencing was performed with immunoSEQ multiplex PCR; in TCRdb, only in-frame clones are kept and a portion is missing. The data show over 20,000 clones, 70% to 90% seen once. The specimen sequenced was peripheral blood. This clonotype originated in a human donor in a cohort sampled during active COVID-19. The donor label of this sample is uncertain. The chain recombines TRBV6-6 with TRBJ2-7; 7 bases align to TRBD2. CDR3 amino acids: CASRTLAASYEQYF. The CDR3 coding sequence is TGTGCCAGCAGAACCCTAGCGGCGTCCTACGAGCAGTACTTC.